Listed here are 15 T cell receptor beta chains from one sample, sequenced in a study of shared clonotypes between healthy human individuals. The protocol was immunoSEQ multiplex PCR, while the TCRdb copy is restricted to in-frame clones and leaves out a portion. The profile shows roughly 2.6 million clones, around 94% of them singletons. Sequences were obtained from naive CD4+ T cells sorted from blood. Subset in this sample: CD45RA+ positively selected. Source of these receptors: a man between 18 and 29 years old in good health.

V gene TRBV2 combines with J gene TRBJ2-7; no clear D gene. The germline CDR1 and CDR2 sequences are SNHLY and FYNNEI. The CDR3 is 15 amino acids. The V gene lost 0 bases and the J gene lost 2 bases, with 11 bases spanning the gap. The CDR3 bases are TGTGCCAGCAGTGAAGCAGGTCAAGCCCCCTACGAGCAGTACTTC. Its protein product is CASSEAGQAPYEQYF.

For the CDR3, the DNA is TGTGCCATCAGTGAGGGGCTAGCGAATGAGCAGTTCTTC. This translates into CAISEGLANEQFF. This sequence joins TRBV10-3 and TRBJ2-1, with a tentative D call TRBD2 (6 bases). Trimming took 2 bases from V and 7 from J, leaving 9 bases between them. CDR1 ENHRY and CDR2 SYGVKD come from the germline V gene. This CDR3 has 13 amino acids.

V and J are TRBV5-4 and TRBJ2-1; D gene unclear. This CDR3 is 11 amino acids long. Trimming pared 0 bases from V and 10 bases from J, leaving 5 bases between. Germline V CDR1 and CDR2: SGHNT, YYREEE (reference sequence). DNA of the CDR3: TGTGCCAGCAGCTTGGCGGCGGAGCAGTTCTTC. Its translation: CASSLAAEQFF.

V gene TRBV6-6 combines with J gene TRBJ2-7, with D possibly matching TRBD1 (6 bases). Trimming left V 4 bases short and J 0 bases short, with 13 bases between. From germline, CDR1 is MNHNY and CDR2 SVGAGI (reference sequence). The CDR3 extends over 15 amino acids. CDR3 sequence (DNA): TGTGCCAGCAGTTTGCCCGGACAGTTCTCCTACGAGCAGTACTTC. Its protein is CASSLPGQFSYEQYF.

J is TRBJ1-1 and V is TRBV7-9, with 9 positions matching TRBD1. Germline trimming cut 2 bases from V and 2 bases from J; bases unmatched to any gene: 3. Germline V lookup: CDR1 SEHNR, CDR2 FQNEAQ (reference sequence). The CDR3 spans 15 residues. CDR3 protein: CASSLWDRVNTEAFF. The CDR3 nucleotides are TGTGCCAGCAGCTTATGGGACAGGGTCAACACTGAAGCTTTCTTT.

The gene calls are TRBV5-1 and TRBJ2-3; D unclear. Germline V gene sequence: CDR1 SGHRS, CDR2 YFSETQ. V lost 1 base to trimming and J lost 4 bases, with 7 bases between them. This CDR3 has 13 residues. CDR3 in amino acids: CASSLRVPDTQYF. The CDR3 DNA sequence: TGCGCCAGCAGCTTGAGGGTTCCAGATACGCAGTATTTT.

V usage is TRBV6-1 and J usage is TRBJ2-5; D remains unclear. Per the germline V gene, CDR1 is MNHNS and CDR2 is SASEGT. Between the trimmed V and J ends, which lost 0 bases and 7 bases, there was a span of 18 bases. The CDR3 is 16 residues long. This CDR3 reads CASSEALSGPLGTQYF. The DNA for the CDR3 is TGTGCCAGCAGTGAAGCCCTATCCGGGCCCCTCGGGACCCAGTACTTC.

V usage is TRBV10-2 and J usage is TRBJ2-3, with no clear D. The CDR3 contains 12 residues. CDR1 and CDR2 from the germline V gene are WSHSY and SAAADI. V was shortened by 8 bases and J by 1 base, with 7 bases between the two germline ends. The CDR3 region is CASALGTDTQYF. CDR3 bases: TGCGCCAGCGCGCTTGGCACAGATACGCAGTATTTT.

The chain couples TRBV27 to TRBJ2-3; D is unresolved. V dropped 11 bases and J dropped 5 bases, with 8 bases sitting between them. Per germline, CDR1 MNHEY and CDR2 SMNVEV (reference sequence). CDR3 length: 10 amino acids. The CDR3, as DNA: TGTGCCCGCGGCGAAGATACGCAGTATTTT. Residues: CARGEDTQYF.

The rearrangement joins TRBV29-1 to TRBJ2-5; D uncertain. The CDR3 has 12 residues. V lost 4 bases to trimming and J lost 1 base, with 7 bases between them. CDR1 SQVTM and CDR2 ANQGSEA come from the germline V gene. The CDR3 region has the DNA TGCAGCGTTGTGCAGCTCCAAGAGACCCAGTACTTC. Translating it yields CSVVQLQETQYF.

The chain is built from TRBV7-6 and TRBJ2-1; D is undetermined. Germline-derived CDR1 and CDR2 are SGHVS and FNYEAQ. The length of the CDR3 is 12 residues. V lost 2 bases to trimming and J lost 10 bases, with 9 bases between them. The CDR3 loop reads CASSLSSGEQFF. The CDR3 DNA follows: TGTGCCAGCAGCTTAAGCTCCGGAGAGCAGTTCTTC.

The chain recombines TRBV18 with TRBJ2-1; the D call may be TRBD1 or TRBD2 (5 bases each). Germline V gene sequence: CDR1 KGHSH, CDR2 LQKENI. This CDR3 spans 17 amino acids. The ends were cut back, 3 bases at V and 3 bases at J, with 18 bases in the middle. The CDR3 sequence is CASSPVRTRGDYNEQFF. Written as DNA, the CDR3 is TGTGCCAGCTCACCGGTCCGCACTAGAGGGGACTACAATGAGCAGTTCTTC.

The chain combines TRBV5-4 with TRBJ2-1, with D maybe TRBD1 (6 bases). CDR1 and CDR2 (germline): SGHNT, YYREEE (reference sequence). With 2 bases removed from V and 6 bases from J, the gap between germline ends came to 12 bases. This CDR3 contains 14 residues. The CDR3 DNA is TGTGCCAGCAGCTTTGGACAGACGTTCAATGAGCAGTTCTTC. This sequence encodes CASSFGQTFNEQFF.

The CDR3 DNA reads as TGCGCCAGCAGCTTGAGTCCGGACACAGGCTCCTACGAGCAGTACTTC. Translating gives CASSLSPDTGSYEQYF. This chain links TRBV5-1 with TRBJ2-7, with D tentatively TRBD1 (5 bases). Germline assignment: CDR1 SGHRS and CDR2 YFSETQ. V lost 1 base and J 0 bases, leaving 14 bases between the germline ends. This CDR3 contains 16 residues.

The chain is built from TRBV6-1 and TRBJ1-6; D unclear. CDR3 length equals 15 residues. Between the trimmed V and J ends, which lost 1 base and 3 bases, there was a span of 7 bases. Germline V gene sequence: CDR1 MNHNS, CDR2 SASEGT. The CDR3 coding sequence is TGTGCCAGCAGTGAAGAGGCAGACTATAATTCACCCCTCCACTTT. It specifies CASSEEADYNSPLHF.